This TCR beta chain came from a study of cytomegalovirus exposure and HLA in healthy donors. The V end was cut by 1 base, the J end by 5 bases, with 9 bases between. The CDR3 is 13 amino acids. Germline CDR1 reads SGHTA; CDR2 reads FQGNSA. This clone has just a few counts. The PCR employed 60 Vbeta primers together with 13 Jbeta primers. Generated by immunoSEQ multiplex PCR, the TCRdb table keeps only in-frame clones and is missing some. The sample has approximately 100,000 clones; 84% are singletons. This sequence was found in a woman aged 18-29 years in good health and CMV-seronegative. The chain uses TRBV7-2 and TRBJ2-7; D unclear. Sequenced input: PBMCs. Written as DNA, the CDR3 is TGTGCCAGCAGCTTAGACCCGAGCCACGAGCAGTACTTC. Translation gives CASSLDPSHEQYF.